The subject of this entry is one T cell receptor beta chain. The target of this receptor is not known. Qualities for individual bases were not recorded, and no much larger clone is one base off. The library was generated by PCR. Sequencing relied on an Illumina HiSeq 2500. TCR library preparation used molecular barcoding, with unique molecular identifiers applied to normalize quantification of the TCRbeta repertoire. Using fastp trimming at Q25 and MiXCR clonotype assembly, TCRdb reanalyzed the public sequencing data and kept in-frame beta chains. Each entry is one CDR3 protein sequence, shown with its most common DNA and genes. Within this sample are 300,000 to 350,000 distinct CDR3 sequences, with around 15% of them counted one time only. The ten largest clones take up around 41% of the sample. Trimmed from V: 1 base; trimmed from J: 3 bases; junction bases lacking a gene match: 6. The cysteine opens and the phenylalanine closes a CDR3 of 15 amino acids. Of all the DNA, just the CDR3 is kept, 45 bases in frame from base 1. From a lookup of the germline V gene, CDR1 and CDR2 are SGHAT and FQNNGV.

This sample was taken from a study of T-cell reconstitution after alpha-beta-depleted transplantation in children (dated by TCRdb to the mid-2010s). Some background on the complete study: Using TCR repertoire profiling, the study followed T-cell immune reconstitution in a quantitative way in children after TCRalphabeta/CD19-depleted allogeneic hematopoietic cell transplantation. On the study overall, not on this receptor specifically: About two months after transplant, the apparently early recovery of alphabetaT-cell counts reportedly depended on just several hundred clones that had expanded rapidly and came from non-depleted graft cells. The frequencies of hyperexpanded clones fell over the following months, and after one year, T-cell counts and TCRbeta diversity were mostly attributed to newly produced T cells. The high TCRbeta diversity at day 60 in some patients was ascribed to recipient T cells and intrathymic progenitors that had survived conditioning.

The treatment or condition label here, explained by the study, means: allogeneic hematopoietic cell transplantation with graft depleted of TCRalphabeta T cells and CD19 B cells. Transplant recipients were children who received TCRalphabeta/CD19-depleted allogeneic hematopoietic cell grafts. The chain links TRBV11-2 with TRBJ2-7, and 7 bases in between align with TRBD1. The sequences come from PBMCs, mostly from graft donor cells, collected 360 days after TCRalphabeta/CD19-depleted stem cell transplant. The clonotype originates from a male patient aged 2-9 years who had a stem cell transplant for acute lymphoblastic leukemia, so the T cells may come from the graft donor. The CDR3: CASSLAPTGNYEQYF. The DNA sequence follows: TGTGCCAGCAGCTTAGCTCCGACAGGGAACTACGAGCAGTACTTC.